The clone carrying this T cell receptor (beta chain) was found many times. The sample originates from a study of early T cells in non-severe SARS-CoV-2 infection. TCRdb independently ran MiXCR on the 5' RACE reads; one entry per CDR3 protein. The top ten hold about 3.2% of the sample, which has over 55,000 distinct CDR3 sequences, approximately 7.7% seen once. The CDR3 runs 14 residues. Per germline, CDR1 MNHNS and CDR2 SASEGT. The V gene lost 7 bases and the J gene lost 5 bases, with 16 bases spanning the gap. This TCR was sampled from an adult who was a healthcare worker with PCR-confirmed SARS-CoV-2 infection or an uninfected control (not recorded which). This rearrangement joins TRBV6-1 to TRBJ2-3; D possibly corresponds to TRBD2 (6 bases). What was sequenced was whole blood. CDR3 DNA: TGTGCCAGCAATCGACTAGTGGGTGTAGATACGCAGTATTTT. Amino acid sequence: CASNRLVGVDTQYF.